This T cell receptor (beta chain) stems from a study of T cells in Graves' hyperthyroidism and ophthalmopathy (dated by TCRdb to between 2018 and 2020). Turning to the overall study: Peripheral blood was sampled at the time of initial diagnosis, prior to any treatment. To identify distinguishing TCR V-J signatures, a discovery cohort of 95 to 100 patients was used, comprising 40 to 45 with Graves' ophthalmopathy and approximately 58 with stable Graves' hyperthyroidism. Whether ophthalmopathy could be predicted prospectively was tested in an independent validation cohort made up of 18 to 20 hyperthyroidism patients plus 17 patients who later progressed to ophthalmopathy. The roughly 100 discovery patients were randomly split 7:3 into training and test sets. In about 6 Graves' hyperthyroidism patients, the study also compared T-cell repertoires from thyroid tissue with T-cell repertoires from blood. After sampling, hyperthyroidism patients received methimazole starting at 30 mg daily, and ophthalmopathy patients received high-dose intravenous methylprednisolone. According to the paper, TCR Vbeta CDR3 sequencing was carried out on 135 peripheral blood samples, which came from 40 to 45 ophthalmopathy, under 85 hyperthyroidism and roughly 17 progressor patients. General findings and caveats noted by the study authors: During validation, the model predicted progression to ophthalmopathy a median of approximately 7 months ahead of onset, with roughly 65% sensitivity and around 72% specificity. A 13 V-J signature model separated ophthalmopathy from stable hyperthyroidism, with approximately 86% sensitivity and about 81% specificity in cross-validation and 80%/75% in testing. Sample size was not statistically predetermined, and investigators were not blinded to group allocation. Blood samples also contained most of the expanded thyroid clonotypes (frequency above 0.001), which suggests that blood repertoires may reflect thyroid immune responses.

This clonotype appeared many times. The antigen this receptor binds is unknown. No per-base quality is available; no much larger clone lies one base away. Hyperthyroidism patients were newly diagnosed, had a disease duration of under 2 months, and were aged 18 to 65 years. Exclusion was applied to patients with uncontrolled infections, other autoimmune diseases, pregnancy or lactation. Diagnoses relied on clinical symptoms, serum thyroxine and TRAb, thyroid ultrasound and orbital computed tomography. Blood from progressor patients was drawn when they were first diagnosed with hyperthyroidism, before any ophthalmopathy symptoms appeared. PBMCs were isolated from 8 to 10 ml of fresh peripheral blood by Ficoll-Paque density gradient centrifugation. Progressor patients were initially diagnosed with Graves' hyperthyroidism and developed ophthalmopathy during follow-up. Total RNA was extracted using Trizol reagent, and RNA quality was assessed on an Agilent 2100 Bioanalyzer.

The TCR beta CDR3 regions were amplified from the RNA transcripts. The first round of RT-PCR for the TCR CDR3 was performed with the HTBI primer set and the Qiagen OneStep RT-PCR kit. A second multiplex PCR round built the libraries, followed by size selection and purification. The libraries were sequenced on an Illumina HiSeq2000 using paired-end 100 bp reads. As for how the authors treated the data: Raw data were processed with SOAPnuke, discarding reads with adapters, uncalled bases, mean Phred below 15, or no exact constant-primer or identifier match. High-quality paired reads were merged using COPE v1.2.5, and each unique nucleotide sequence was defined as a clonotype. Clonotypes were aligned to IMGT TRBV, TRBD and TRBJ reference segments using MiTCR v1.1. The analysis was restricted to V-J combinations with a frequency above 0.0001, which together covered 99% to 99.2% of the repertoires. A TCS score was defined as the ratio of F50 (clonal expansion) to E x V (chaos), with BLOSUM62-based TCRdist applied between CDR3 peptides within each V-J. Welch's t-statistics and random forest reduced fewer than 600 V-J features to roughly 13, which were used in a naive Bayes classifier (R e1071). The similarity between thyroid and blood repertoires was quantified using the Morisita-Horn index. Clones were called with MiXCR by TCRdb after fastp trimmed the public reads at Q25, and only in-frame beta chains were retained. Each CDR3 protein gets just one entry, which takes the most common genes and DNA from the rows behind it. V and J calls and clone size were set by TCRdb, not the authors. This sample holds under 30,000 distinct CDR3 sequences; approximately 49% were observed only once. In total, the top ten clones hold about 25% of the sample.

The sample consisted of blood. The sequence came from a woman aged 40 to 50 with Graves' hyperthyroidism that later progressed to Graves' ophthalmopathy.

CDR3 sequence: CASSLTGQGATNEKLFF. Here is the DNA: TGTGCCAGCAGTTTAACGGGACAGGGGGCAACTAATGAAAAACTGTTTTTT. The chain is encoded by TRBV12-3 or TRBV12-4 joined to TRBJ1-4; 11 central bases correspond to TRBD1. Its CDR3 holds 17 amino acids, cysteine through phenylalanine. Left in the record is the CDR3 DNA by itself, 51 bases read in frame from the first base. Trimming accounts for 2 bases at V and 0 bases at J, while the number of junction bases matched to no gene is 2.